A single sample is the source of the 12 T cell receptor beta chains below, sequenced in a study of immune heterogeneity within non-small cell lung tumors. The TCR beta CDR3 region underwent multiplex PCR amplification with 32 V and 13 J primers. One entry per CDR3 protein, called by TCRdb with MiXCR from the multiplex PCR reads. The table records several thousand distinct CDR3 sequences, roughly a fifth of them present only once. The starting template was genomic DNA from bulk tumor, around 660 ng per sample. Several biopsies per primary tumor, spaced far apart, were taken during surgery. It was patients with untreated, newly diagnosed non-small cell lung cancer who underwent curative surgery. The sequenced sample was lung tumor tissue. The receptors stem from a man in his sixties with non-small cell lung cancer.

This clonotype is termed medium-sized. V is TRBV11-2 and J is TRBJ2-1; D is unresolved. Per the germline V gene, CDR1 is SGHAT and CDR2 is FQNNGV. The ends were cut back, 1 base at V and 12 bases at J, with 10 bases in the middle. This CDR3 is built from 12 residues. The CDR3 reads CASSLVAYGQFF. The DNA for the CDR3 is TGTGCCAGCAGCTTAGTTGCTTATGGGCAGTTCTTC.

This clonotype has only a few counts. The chain couples TRBV9 to TRBJ2-3, with D unclear. Per germline, CDR1 SGDLS and CDR2 YYNGEE. V was shortened by 3 bases and J by 2 bases, with 13 bases between the two germline ends. The CDR3 has 15 residues. This CDR3 reads CASSAMGTSTDTQYF. The CDR3 DNA reads as TGTGCCAGCAGCGCGATGGGTACCTCCACAGATACGCAGTATTTT.

This clonotype is labeled as medium-sized. The chain uses TRBV5-1 and TRBJ1-2, with D uncertain. Germline V gives CDR1 SGHRS, CDR2 YFSETQ. The CDR3 runs to 14 residues. V dropped 5 bases and J dropped 4 bases, with 15 bases sitting between them. CDR3 nucleotides: TGCGCCAGCAGTGGACCGGGCACCACCTATGGCTACACCTTC. It is translated as CASSGPGTTYGYTF.

Only a few counts were recorded for this clonotype. A much larger clone is a single base away; this may be a read error. This chain connects TRBV12-3 or TRBV12-4 to TRBJ1-5; weak D call: TRBD1 (6 bases). V gave up 1 base and J gave up 6 bases, with 10 bases separating them. The length of the CDR3 is 14 residues. DNA of the CDR3: TGTGCCAGCAGTTTAGGCAGGGGAGGTCAGCCCCAGCATTTT. Protein: CASSLGRGGQPQHF.

This clonotype is medium-sized. The chain couples TRBV6-1 to TRBJ1-1; 9 nucleotides agree with TRBD1. The CDR3 runs to 14 residues. From germline, CDR1 is MNHNS and CDR2 SASEGT. The V segment lost 5 bases and the J segment 1 base; nucleotides outside the gene matches: 2. CDR3 region: CASSWDRANTEAFF. The DNA for the CDR3 is TGTGCCAGCAGTTGGGACAGGGCGAACACTGAAGCTTTCTTT.

This clonotype is judged medium-sized (0.01 to 0.1%). V gene TRBV7-3 combines with J gene TRBJ1-5; 10 nucleotides match TRBD1. The CDR3 consists of 17 residues. Germline V gene sequence: CDR1 SGHTA, CDR2 FQGTGA. The V gene end was trimmed by 5 bases and the J gene end by 4 bases; junction bases not matched to a gene: 11. The CDR3 DNA reads as TGTGCCAGCAGCCCCACCCCCGGGGACAGGGGTAATCAGCCCCAGCATTTT. As protein: CASSPTPGDRGNQPQHF.

This clonotype was detected only a few times. This may arise from a read error, as a much more abundant clone is one base away. The rearrangement joins TRBV7-9 to TRBJ1-2; the match to TRBD1 covers 12 bases. Trimming removed 6 bases from V and 7 bases from J; junction bases left unmatched: 12. This CDR3 has 16 amino acids. CDR1 and CDR2 from the germline V gene are SEHNR and FQNEAQ (reference sequence). The CDR3 protein is CASSSYPGQGAIGYTF. In DNA form, the CDR3 reads TGTGCCAGCAGTTCCTACCCGGGACAGGGGGCGATTGGCTACACCTTC. The whole variable domain, remainder taken from reference TRBV7-9 and TRBJ1-2, is DTGVSQNPRHKITKRGQNVTFRCDPISEHNRLYWYRQTLGQGPEFLTYFQNEAQLEKSRLLSDRFSAERPKGSFSTLEIQRTEQGDSAMYLCASSSYPGQGAIGYTFGSGTRLTVV.

This clonotype is medium-sized (0.01 to 0.1%) by share. V is TRBV5-1 and J is TRBJ1-2, with TRBD1 matching 8 bases. The CDR3 length is 16 residues. V lost 3 bases and J lost 0; bases outside the gene matches: 7. Germline V gene data show CDR1 as SGHRS and CDR2 as YFSETQ. Written as DNA, the CDR3 is TGCGCCAGCAGCTCGGAGGACAGGGACGCTAACTATGGCTACACCTTC. It yields the protein CASSSEDRDANYGYTF.

This clonotype was observed many times. The J gene is TRBJ2-1, the V gene TRBV3-1; D not resolved. V dropped 1 base and J dropped 4 bases, with 11 bases sitting between them. Germline V gene lookup returns CDR1 LGHDT and CDR2 YNNKEL (reference sequence). CDR3 length equals 15 residues. The CDR3 DNA is TGTGCCAGCAGCCAAGGATCTCTCCCATACAATGAGCAGTTCTTC. Protein: CASSQGSLPYNEQFF.

This clonotype is medium-sized. The chain carries TRBV6-1 and TRBJ1-5; 10 nucleotides align to TRBD1. V was pared by 10 bases and J by 3 bases, with 6 bases of the junction left unmatched. Germline values: CDR1 MNHNS, CDR2 SASEGT. This CDR3 comprises 14 residues. The DNA of the CDR3 is TGTGCCATCAAGGGGACAGGGGACAATCAGCCCCAGCATTTT. Translating it yields CAIKGTGDNQPQHF.

By sample fraction, this clonotype is medium-sized. The V gene is TRBV28, the J gene TRBJ1-3; no reliable D call. V lost 3 bases and J 1 base, leaving 7 bases between the germline ends. Looked up from germline, CDR1 is MDHEN and CDR2 is SYDVKM. The CDR3 consists of 14 residues. The chain's CDR3 is CASSFSGSGNTIYF. In DNA form, the CDR3 reads TGTGCCAGCAGTTTTTCGGGTTCTGGAAACACCATATATTTT.

The table lists this clonotype with many counts. V is TRBV5-1 and J is TRBJ1-1; the D is unclear. V was clipped by 0 bases and J by 0 bases, with 6 bases between them. CDR1 is SGHRS, CDR2 YFSETQ, per germline. The CDR3 totals 14 residues. The CDR3 DNA is TGCGCCAGCAGCTTGGATAGCCTGAACACTGAAGCTTTCTTT. This encodes CASSLDSLNTEAFF.